Sequencing of this T cell receptor (beta chain) was carried out in a study of CD8 T cells in Susac syndrome. In regard to this clonotype: No antigen is known for it.

Sequencing of TCR beta, carried out with a high-throughput approach, was applied to CD8+ and CD4+ T cells from the blood. The J segment lost 2 bases and the V segment lost 2 bases, leaving 2 bases of the junction unmatched. The CDR3 extends over 14 amino acids. Germline assignment: CDR1 MGHDK and CDR2 SYGVNS. Study results and caveats: Across the total CD8+ repertoires, more than 15 Susac-specific public clones were detected, and across the CD8+ TEMRA repertoires, four to six such clones were detected.

The RNA, about 0.5 to 1 ug, was put through reverse transcription using random hexamers. TCRdb reprocessed the immunoSEQ multiplex PCR reads with MiXCR, giving one entry per CDR3 protein. The sample has 85,000 to 120,000 distinct CDR3 sequences, approximately 93% seen once; the top ten hold about 0.42%. The clonotype was recovered from a human donor with Susac syndrome. The sample comprised CD8+ T cells from PBMCs. V gene TRBV25-1 combines with J gene TRBJ2-7; 8 bases match TRBD1. CDR3 sequence: CASSEQDRAYEQYF. CDR3 sequence (DNA): TGTGCCAGCAGTGAACAGGACAGGGCCTACGAGCAGTACTTC.